Below are 11 T cell receptor beta chains sequenced from a single sample in a study of technical replicates of blood from a few donors. Sequenced by immunoSEQ multiplex PCR; TCRdb stores in-frame clones only, minus some. The sample includes under 85,000 clones, about nine tenths of them seen just once. The sequencing input was T cells isolated from PBMCs. Receptors originate from a human donor in good health.

The chain combines TRBV25-1 with TRBJ1-2; weak D call: TRBD1 (6 bases). Deletions cut 4 bases from V and 1 base from J, with 10 bases between. The CDR3 has 14 amino acids. Germline V CDR1 and CDR2: MGHDK, SYGVNS. The CDR3 here is CASSAIQGNYGYTF. CDR3 sequence (DNA): TGTGCCAGCAGTGCCATACAGGGTAACTATGGCTACACCTTC.

V gene TRBV4-1 combines with J gene TRBJ1-2; D perhaps matches TRBD1 (6 bases). V was pared by 5 bases and J by 7 bases, with 14 bases between. The CDR3 has 13 residues. Per the germline V gene, CDR1 is MGHRA and CDR2 is YSYEKL. CDR3 amino acids: CASSYIGQSGYTF. The DNA for the CDR3 is TGCGCCAGCAGCTATATAGGACAGTCTGGCTACACCTTC.

The table lists this clone with a count of one. This chain links TRBV7-2 with TRBJ2-1; 9 bases agree with TRBD1. This CDR3 has 15 amino acids. The trim removed 1 base at V and 2 bases at J, leaving 0 bases unmatched. Germline CDR1 and CDR2: SGHTA and FQGNSA. CDR3 residues: CASSLGDRAYNEQFF. The CDR3 DNA reads TGTGCCAGCAGCTTAGGGGACAGGGCCTACAATGAGCAGTTCTTC.

The chain employs TRBV11-2 and TRBJ2-3; TRBD2 is a possible D gene (7 bases). CDR1 and CDR2 (germline): SGHAT, FQNNGV. V lost 1 base, J lost 4 bases, and 12 bases lay in between. CDR3 length: 15 amino acids. The CDR3: CASSLVGGAADTQYF. CDR3 bases: TGTGCCAGCAGCTTAGTTGGGGGGGCCGCAGATACGCAGTATTTT.

The DNA of the CDR3 is TGTGCCAGCAGCGTATATGAGGGCTATGGCTACACCTTC. Translating gives CASSVYEGYGYTF. This chain joins TRBV9 and TRBJ1-2; D remains ambiguous. CDR3 length equals 13 residues. Germline CDR1 SGDLS, CDR2 YYNGEE. V was pared by 1 base and J by 4 bases, with 8 bases between.

Here the CDR3 reads CATSRKDRGNTEAFF. DNA of the CDR3: TGTGCCACCAGCCGAAAGGACAGGGGGAACACTGAAGCTTTCTTT. This rearrangement joins TRBV15 to TRBJ1-1, with 9 nucleotides matching TRBD1. V shed 5 bases, J shed 1 base, and the junction held 5 bases outside the gene matches. The CDR3 totals 15 residues. Germline V gene lookup returns CDR1 LNHNV and CDR2 YYDKDF (reference sequence).

The chain uses TRBV5-1 and TRBJ2-1; 10 nucleotides align to TRBD2. Germline values: CDR1 SGHRS, CDR2 YFSETQ. The CDR3 is 15 residues long. The junction had 6 bases not matched to a gene; V was cut back by 4 bases and J by 5 bases. The CDR3 DNA reads TGCGCCAGCAGCCTGACTAGCGGGCAGCACAATGAGCAGTTCTTC. Translated, it gives CASSLTSGQHNEQFF.

The chain is built from TRBV28 and TRBJ2-3; no reliable D call. V shed 6 bases and J shed 2 bases, with 3 bases lying between them. The CDR3 totals 11 residues. Germline CDR1 is MDHEN and CDR2 is SYDVKM. The CDR3 here is CASSFTDTQYF. The CDR3 coding sequence is TGTGCCAGCAGCTTCACAGATACGCAGTATTTT.

The CDR3 protein is CASSFQRELLGNEQFF. CDR3 DNA sequence: TGTGCCAGCAGCTTCCAGCGGGAGCTCCTAGGCAATGAGCAGTTCTTC. The V gene is TRBV13, the J gene TRBJ2-1; 8 bases line up with TRBD2. The germline gives CDR1 PRHDT, CDR2 FYEKMQ (reference sequence). The CDR3 length is 16 residues. V lost 3 bases and J lost 6; bases outside the gene matches: 10.

The rearrangement joins TRBV4-3 to TRBJ1-3, with D perhaps matching TRBD1 (5 bases). CDR1 is LGHNA, CDR2 YSLEER, per germline. Trimming took off 5 bases at V and 4 bases at J, with 15 bases between the two ends. This CDR3 spans 15 amino acids. In nucleotides, the CDR3 is TGCGCCAGCAGCATGCCATCGGGGGGAGGAAACACCATATATTTT. The encoded protein is CASSMPSGGGNTIYF.

The chain joins TRBV30 to TRBJ2-3; TRBD2 matches 8 bases. This CDR3 region has 14 residues. The V gene's germline CDR1 is GTSNPN and CDR2 SVGIG (reference sequence). After removal of 5 bases from V and 4 bases from J, the junction contained 8 bases not matched to a gene. The CDR3 spells CAWGSGSLPDTQYF. The CDR3 DNA follows: TGTGCCTGGGGGAGCGGGAGCCTCCCAGATACGCAGTATTTT.